This section outlines one T cell receptor (beta chain) sequence together with its context. The sample comes from a study of cytomegalovirus exposure and HLA in healthy donors. Study details: According to later analysis, the same platform produced the 90 to 150 validation and around 730 first-cohort repertoires.

Germline V gives CDR1 GTSNPN, CDR2 SVGIG (reference sequence). J lost 7 bases, V lost 3 bases, and 11 bases had no gene match. This CDR3 is 15 amino acids long. Repertoires were generated with immunoSEQ multiplex PCR, while TCRdb's copy carries only in-frame clones and drops some. The top ten clones hold approximately 2% of a sample with fewer than 100,000 clones, approximately 91% of them seen once. This TCR was recovered from a young man in good health and CMV-seronegative. The chain combines TRBV30 with TRBJ2-7; 11 bases line up with TRBD2. Input material: PBMCs. CDR3 region: CAWSQPGLAALEQYF. The CDR3 DNA follows: TGTGCCTGGAGCCAGCCGGGACTAGCGGCCTTGGAGCAGTACTTC.